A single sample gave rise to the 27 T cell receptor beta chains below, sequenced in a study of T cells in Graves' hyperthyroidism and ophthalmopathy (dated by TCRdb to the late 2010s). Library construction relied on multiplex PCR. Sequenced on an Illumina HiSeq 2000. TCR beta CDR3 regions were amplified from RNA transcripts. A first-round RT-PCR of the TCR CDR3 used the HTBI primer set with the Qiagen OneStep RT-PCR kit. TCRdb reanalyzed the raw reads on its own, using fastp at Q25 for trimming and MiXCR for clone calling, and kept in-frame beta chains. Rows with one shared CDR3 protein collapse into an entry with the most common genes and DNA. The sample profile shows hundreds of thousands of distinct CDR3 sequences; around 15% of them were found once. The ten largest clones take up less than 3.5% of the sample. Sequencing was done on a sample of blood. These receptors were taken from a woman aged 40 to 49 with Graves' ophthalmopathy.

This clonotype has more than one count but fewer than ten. CDR3 nucleotides: TGTGCCACCAGCCCGGACCAACAGGGCGCCTGGATCGGGGAGCTGTTTTTT. Amino acid sequence: CATSPDQQGAWIGELFF. The chain uses TRBV15 and TRBJ2-2, with D maybe TRBD1 (6 bases). The CDR3 length is 17 residues. The V and J ends lost 5 bases and 7 bases respectively, with 23 bases between them. Germline V CDR1 and CDR2: LNHNV, YYDKDF (reference sequence).

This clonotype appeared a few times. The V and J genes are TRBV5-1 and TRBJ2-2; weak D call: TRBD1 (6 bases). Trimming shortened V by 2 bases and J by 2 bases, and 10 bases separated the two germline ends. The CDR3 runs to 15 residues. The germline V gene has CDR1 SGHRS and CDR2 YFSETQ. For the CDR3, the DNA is TGCGCCAGCAGCTTTTCAGGGACAAACACCGGGGAGCTGTTTTTT. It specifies CASSFSGTNTGELFF.

The CDR3 sequence is CASSLAGHPGELFF. CDR3 coding DNA: TGCGCCAGCAGCTTGGCCGGGCACCCCGGGGAGCTGTTTTTT. This chain connects TRBV5-1 to TRBJ2-2; D is unclear. This CDR3 has 14 residues. Germline V lookup: CDR1 SGHRS, CDR2 YFSETQ. Trimming shortened V by 0 bases and J by 6 bases, and 9 bases separated the two germline ends. Using reference TRBV5-1 and TRBJ2-2 for the parts outside the CDR3, the full variable domain is KAGVTQTPRYLIKTRGQQVTLSCSPISGHRSVSWYQQTPGQGLQFLFEYFSETQRNKGNFPGRFSGRQFSNSRSEMNVSTLELGDSALYLCASSLAGHPGELFFGEGSRLTVL.

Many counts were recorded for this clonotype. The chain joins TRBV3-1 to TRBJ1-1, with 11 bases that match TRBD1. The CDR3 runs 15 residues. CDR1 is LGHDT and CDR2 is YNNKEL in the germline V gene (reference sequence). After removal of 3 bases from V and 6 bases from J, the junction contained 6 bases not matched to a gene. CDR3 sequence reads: CASSQAPGQGAEAFF. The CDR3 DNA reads TGTGCCAGCAGCCAGGCACCGGGACAGGGGGCTGAAGCTTTCTTT.

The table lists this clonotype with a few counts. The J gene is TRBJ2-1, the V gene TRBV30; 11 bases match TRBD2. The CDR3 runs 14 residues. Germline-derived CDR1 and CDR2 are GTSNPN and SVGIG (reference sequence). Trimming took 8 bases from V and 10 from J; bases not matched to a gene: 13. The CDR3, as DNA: TGTGCCGGAGTACTAGCGGGGGCGTGGAGCGAGCAGTTCTTC. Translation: CAGVLAGAWSEQFF.

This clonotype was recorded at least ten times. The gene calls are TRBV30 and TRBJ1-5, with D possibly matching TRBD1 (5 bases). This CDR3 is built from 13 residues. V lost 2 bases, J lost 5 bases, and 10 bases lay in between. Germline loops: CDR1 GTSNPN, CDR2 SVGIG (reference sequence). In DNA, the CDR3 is TGTGCCTGGAGTTCGAGGGGTGATCAGCCCCAGCATTTT. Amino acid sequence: CAWSSRGDQPQHF.

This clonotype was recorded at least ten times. The CDR3 is CASSLRQGDQPQHF. The CDR3 DNA sequence: TGTGCCAGCAGTCTTAGACAGGGGGATCAGCCCCAGCATTTT. V gene TRBV12-3 or TRBV12-4 combines with J gene TRBJ1-5, with 9 bases matching TRBD1. With V trimmed by 5 bases and J by 5 bases, 4 bases remained unmatched. This CDR3 region has 14 residues.

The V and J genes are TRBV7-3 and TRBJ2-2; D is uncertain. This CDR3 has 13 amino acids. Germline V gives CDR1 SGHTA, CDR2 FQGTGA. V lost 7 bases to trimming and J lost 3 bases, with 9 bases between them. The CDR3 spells CASMAGDTGELFF. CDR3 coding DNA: TGTGCCAGCATGGCAGGAGACACCGGGGAGCTGTTTTTT.

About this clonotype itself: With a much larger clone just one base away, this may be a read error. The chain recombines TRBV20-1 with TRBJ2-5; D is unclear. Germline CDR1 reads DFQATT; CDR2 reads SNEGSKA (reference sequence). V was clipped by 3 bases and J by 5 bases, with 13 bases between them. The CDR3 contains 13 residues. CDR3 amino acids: CSASSGLEETQYF. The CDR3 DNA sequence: TGCAGTGCTAGTTCGGGCCTTGAGGAGACCCAGTACTTC.

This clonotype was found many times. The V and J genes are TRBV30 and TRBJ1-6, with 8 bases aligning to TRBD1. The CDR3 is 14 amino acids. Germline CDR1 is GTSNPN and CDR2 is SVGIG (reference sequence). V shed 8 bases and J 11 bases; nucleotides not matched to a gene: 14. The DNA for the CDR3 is TGTGCCGGAGGAACCGGGACAGGAGTCCCACCCCTCCACTTT. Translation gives CAGGTGTGVPPLHF.

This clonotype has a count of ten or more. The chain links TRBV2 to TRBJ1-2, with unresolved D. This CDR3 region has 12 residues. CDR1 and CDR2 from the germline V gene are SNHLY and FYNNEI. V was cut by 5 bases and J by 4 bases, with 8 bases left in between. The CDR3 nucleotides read TGTGCCAGCAGTAACAGTATCTATGGCTACACCTTC. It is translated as CASSNSIYGYTF. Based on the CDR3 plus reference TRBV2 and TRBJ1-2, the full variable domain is EPEVTQTPSHQVTQMGQEVILRCVPISNHLYFYWYRQILGQKVEFLVSFYNNEISEKSEIFDDQFSVERPDGSNFTLKIRSTKLEDSAMYFCASSNSIYGYTFGSGTRLTVV.

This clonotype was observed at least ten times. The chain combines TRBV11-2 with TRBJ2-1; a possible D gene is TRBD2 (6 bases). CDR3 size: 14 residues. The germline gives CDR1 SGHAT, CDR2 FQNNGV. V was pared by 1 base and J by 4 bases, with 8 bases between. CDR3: CASSLGGLYNEQFF. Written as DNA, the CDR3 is TGTGCCAGCAGCTTAGGGGGACTGTACAATGAGCAGTTCTTC.

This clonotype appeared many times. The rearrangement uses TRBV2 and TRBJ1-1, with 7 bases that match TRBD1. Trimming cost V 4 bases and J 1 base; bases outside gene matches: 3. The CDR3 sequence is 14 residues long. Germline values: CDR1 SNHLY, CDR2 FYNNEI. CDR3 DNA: TGTGCCAGCAGTGTCCGGGACAGGAACACTGAAGCTTTCTTT. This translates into CASSVRDRNTEAFF.

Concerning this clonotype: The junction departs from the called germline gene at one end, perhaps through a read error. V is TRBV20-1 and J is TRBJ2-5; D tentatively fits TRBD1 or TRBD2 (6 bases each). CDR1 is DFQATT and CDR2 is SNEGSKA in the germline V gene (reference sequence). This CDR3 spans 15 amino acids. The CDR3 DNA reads TGCAGCGCTAGAGATGGCTGGGGGGCGGGTGAGACCCAGTACTTC. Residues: CSARDGWGAGETQYF.

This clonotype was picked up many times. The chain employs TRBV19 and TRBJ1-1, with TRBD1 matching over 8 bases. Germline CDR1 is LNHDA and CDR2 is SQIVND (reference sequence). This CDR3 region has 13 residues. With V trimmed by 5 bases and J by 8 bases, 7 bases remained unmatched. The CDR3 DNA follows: TGTGCCAGTAGTCCTACCGGGACAGGCGAAGCTTTCTTT. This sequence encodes CASSPTGTGEAFF. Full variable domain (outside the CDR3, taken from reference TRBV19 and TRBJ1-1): DGGITQSPKYLFRKEGQNVTLSCEQNLNHDAMYWYRQDPGQGLRLIYYSQIVNDFQKGDIAEGYSVSREKKESFPLTVTSAQKNPTAFYLCASSPTGTGEAFFGQGTRLTVV.

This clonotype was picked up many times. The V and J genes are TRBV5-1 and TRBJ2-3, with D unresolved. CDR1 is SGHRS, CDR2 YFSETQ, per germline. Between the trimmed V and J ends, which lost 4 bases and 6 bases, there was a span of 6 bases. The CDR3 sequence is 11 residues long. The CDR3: CASSLHDTQYF. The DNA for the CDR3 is TGCGCCAGCAGCCTGCACGATACGCAGTATTTT.

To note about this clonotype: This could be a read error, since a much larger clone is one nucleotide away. The CDR3 nucleotides read TGTGCCAGCGGCCCCTATGGACAGGGGAGATACGAGCAGTACTTC. Translated: CASGPYGQGRYEQYF. The V call is TRBV12-3 or TRBV12-4, the J call TRBJ2-7, with 9 bases that match TRBD1. Trimming at V came to 8 bases and at J to 4 bases, leaving 12 bases not matched to a gene. The CDR3 spans 15 residues.

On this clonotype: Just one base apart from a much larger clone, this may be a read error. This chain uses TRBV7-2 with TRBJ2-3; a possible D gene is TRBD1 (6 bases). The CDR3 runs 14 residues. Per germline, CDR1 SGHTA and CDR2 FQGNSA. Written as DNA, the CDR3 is TGTGCCAGCAGCTTATATTCTCGGACAGATGCGCAGTATTTT. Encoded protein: CASSLYSRTDAQYF.

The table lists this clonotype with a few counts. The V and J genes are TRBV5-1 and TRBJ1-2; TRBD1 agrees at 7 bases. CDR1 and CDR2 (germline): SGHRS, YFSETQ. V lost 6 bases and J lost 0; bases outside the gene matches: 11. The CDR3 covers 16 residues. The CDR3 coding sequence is TGCGCCAGCACCCCCGGGACAGATGTAGCTAACTATGGCTACACCTTC. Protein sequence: CASTPGTDVANYGYTF.

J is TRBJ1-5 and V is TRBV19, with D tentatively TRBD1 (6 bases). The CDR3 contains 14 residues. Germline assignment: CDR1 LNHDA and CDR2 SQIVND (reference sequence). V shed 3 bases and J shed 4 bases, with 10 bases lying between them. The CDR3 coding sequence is TGTGCCAGTAGTATCGGGACACCAAATCAGCCCCAGCATTTT. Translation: CASSIGTPNQPQHF. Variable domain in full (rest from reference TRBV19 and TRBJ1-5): DGGITQSPKYLFRKEGQNVTLSCEQNLNHDAMYWYRQDPGQGLRLIYYSQIVNDFQKGDIAEGYSVSREKKESFPLTVTSAQKNPTAFYLCASSIGTPNQPQHFGDGTRLSIL.

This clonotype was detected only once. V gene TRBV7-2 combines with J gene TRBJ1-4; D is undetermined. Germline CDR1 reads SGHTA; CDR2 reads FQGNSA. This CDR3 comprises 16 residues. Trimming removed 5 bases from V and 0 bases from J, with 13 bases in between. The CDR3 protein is CASSPLGDSTNEKLFF. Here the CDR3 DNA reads TGTGCCAGCAGCCCTCTCGGGGATTCAACTAATGAAAAACTGTTTTTT.

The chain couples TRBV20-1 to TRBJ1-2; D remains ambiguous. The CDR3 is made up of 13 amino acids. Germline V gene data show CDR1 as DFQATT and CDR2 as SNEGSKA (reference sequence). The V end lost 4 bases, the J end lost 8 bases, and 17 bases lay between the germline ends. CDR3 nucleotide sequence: TGCAGTGCTACGGGATTAGGGCCCGGAGGCTACACCTTC. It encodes CSATGLGPGGYTF.

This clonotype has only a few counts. Written as DNA, the CDR3 is TGCGCCAGCAGCCCCGACGCGTACTATGGCTACACCTTC. It encodes CASSPDAYYGYTF. The rearrangement uses TRBV5-1 and TRBJ1-2; D is unclear. V lost 4 bases and J 3 bases, leaving 10 bases between the germline ends. This CDR3 is built from 13 residues. The germline gives CDR1 SGHRS, CDR2 YFSETQ.

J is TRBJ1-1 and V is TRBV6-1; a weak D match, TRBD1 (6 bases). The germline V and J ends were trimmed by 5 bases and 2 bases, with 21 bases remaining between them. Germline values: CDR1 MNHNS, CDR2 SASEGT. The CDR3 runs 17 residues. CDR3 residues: CASSRTGFNLGNTEAFF. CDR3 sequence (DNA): TGTGCCAGCAGTAGAACAGGGTTCAATTTGGGTAACACTGAAGCTTTCTTT.

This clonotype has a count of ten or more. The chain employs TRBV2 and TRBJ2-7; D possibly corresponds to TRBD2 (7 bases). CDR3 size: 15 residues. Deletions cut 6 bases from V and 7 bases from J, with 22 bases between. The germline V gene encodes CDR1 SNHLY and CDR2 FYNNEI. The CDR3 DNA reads TGTGCCAGCAGGGGGGGGCGGATCAGTTCTTTGGAGCAGTACTTC. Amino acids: CASRGGRISSLEQYF.

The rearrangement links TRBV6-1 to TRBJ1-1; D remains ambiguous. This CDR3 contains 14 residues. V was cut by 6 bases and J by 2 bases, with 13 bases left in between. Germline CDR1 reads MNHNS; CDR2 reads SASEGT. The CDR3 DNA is TGTGCCAGCAGCAGGTTAGCAGGAAACACTGAAGCTTTCTTT. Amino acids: CASSRLAGNTEAFF.

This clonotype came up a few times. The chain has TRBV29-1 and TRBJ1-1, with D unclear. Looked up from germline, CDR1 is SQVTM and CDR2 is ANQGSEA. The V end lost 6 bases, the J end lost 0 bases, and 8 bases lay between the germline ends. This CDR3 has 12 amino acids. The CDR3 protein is CSVPYMNTEAFF. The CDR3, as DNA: TGCAGCGTACCTTACATGAACACTGAAGCTTTCTTT.